These 27 T cell receptor beta chains share one sample of origin, sequenced in a study of cytomegalovirus exposure and HLA in healthy donors. PCR employed 60 Vbeta and 13 Jbeta primers. TCRdb keeps only in-frame clones here, not all; method: immunoSEQ multiplex PCR. This specimen shows some 70,000 clones; the ten leading clones hold around 7.5%. The sample consisted of PBMCs. The receptors here all came from a female donor in good health and CMV-seropositive.

This chain uses TRBV19 with TRBJ2-2; 10 nucleotides align to TRBD2. The CDR3 covers 16 residues. With 5 bases clipped from V and 6 bases from J, the junction kept 9 bases outside the gene matches. Germline assignment: CDR1 LNHDA and CDR2 SQIVND (reference sequence). CDR3 bases: TGTGCCAGTAGTCAGCCTAGCGGGAGAGGCGCCGGGGAGCTGTTTTTT. It is translated as CASSQPSGRGAGELFF. Combining the CDR3 with reference TRBV19 and TRBJ2-2 gives the whole variable domain DGGITQSPKYLFRKEGQNVTLSCEQNLNHDAMYWYRQDPGQGLRLIYYSQIVNDFQKGDIAEGYSVSREKKESFPLTVTSAQKNPTAFYLCASSQPSGRGAGELFFGEGSRLTVL.

This rearrangement joins TRBV7-2 to TRBJ2-1, with 11 bases that match TRBD2. The CDR3 is 16 residues long. Unmatched junction bases numbered 6, after V lost 4 bases and J lost 4 bases. Germline lookup yields CDR1 SGHTA and CDR2 FQGNSA. CDR3 in DNA: TGTGCCAGCAGCTCTCCTAGCGGGGGGCGTTACAATGAGCAGTTCTTC. Amino acid sequence: CASSSPSGGRYNEQFF.

This sequence joins TRBV5-1 and TRBJ1-3; D uncertain. V lost 5 bases and J 2 bases, leaving 8 bases between the germline ends. The length of the CDR3 is 13 residues. The germline V gene has CDR1 SGHRS and CDR2 YFSETQ. The CDR3 loop is CASSPEAGNTIYF. DNA for the CDR3: TGCGCCAGCAGTCCAGAAGCTGGAAACACCATATATTTT. Combining the CDR3 with reference TRBV5-1 and TRBJ1-3 gives the whole variable domain KAGVTQTPRYLIKTRGQQVTLSCSPISGHRSVSWYQQTPGQGLQFLFEYFSETQRNKGNFPGRFSGRQFSNSRSEMNVSTLELGDSALYLCASSPEAGNTIYFGEGSWLTVV.

This chain uses TRBV18 with TRBJ2-7; 10 nucleotides align to TRBD1. J gave up 9 bases and V 9 bases, and 14 bases lay outside the gene matches. The CDR3 runs 14 residues. CDR1 is KGHSH and CDR2 is LQKENI in the germline V gene. The CDR3: CASIESRDRGTQYF. In nucleotides, the CDR3 is TGTGCCAGTATCGAGAGCCGGGACAGGGGAACGCAGTACTTC.

The chain carries TRBV18 and TRBJ1-2; 8 bases align to TRBD1. The CDR3 extends over 15 amino acids. Trimming took 0 bases from V and 8 from J; bases not matched to a gene: 8. Per germline, CDR1 KGHSH and CDR2 LQKENI. The CDR3 is CASSPPTGEGRGYTF. DNA of the CDR3: TGTGCCAGCTCACCACCGACAGGGGAAGGAAGAGGCTACACCTTC.

The chain has TRBV5-1 and TRBJ2-1; the match to TRBD2 covers 12 bases. This CDR3 is built from 18 residues. J gave up 3 bases and V 0 bases, and 7 bases lay outside the gene matches. Germline values: CDR1 SGHRS, CDR2 YFSETQ. The CDR3 loop reads CASSLGLAGGRLYNEQFF. The DNA of the CDR3 is TGCGCCAGCAGCTTGGGGCTAGCGGGGGGGCGTCTCTACAATGAGCAGTTCTTC.

The J gene is TRBJ2-3, the V gene TRBV7-2, with D tentatively TRBD2 (6 bases). CDR3 length: 17 residues. V shed 5 bases and J shed 7 bases, with 25 bases lying between them. Germline V gene sequence: CDR1 SGHTA, CDR2 FQGNSA. CDR3 in amino acids: CASSPLLASQPPHTQYF. The CDR3, as DNA: TGTGCCAGCAGCCCACTCCTAGCGTCCCAACCCCCCCATACGCAGTATTTT.

The chain employs TRBV7-9 and TRBJ1-2; D is perhaps TRBD1 (6 bases). Trimming removed 3 bases at V and 2 bases at J, with 13 bases between. The CDR3 loop spans 15 amino acids. CDR1 and CDR2 (germline): SEHNR, FQNEAQ (reference sequence). The CDR3 nucleotides are TGTGCCAGCAGCTTCGCCGGGACACCCAACTATGGCTACACCTTC. It is translated as CASSFAGTPNYGYTF.

The chain is built from TRBV19 and TRBJ2-3; TRBD2 is a possible D gene (7 bases). The CDR3 runs 17 residues. The V and J ends lost 5 bases and 7 bases respectively, with 25 bases between them. The germline V gene encodes CDR1 LNHDA and CDR2 SQIVND (reference sequence). CDR3 DNA sequence: TGTGCCAGTAGTCCCCTTATTGGGGGGGCCGGAGTGAATACGCAGTATTTT. It specifies CASSPLIGGAGVNTQYF.

For this clone: Distinct nucleotide sequences in the sample also encode this CDR3. The chain is built from TRBV9 and TRBJ2-5, with 8 bases aligning to TRBD1. The germline V gene encodes CDR1 SGDLS and CDR2 YYNGEE. The CDR3 has 15 residues. Trimming cost V 0 bases and J 5 bases; bases outside gene matches: 6. The CDR3 sequence is CASSVDGQGRETQYF. DNA for the CDR3: TGTGCCAGCAGCGTAGACGGACAGGGACGGGAGACCCAGTACTTC.

The J gene is TRBJ2-1, the V gene TRBV28; 9 bases line up with TRBD2. The trim removed 6 bases at V and 4 bases at J, leaving 10 bases unmatched. CDR1 is MDHEN and CDR2 is SYDVKM in the germline V gene. The CDR3 is 16 residues long. CDR3 amino acids: CASRMGASGNYNEQFF. The CDR3 bases are TGTGCCAGCAGAATGGGGGCTAGCGGGAATTACAATGAGCAGTTCTTC.

The gene calls are TRBV5-4 and TRBJ2-5; TRBD1 agrees at 7 bases. Germline values: CDR1 SGHNT, CDR2 YYREEE (reference sequence). The CDR3 consists of 15 residues. J gave up 5 bases and V 1 base, and 8 bases lay outside the gene matches. CDR3 in amino acids: CASSLRGGEGETQYF. The DNA for the CDR3 is TGTGCCAGCAGCTTGAGAGGGGGCGAGGGGGAGACCCAGTACTTC. Using reference TRBV5-4 and TRBJ2-5 for the parts outside the CDR3, the full variable domain is ETGVTQSPTHLIKTRGQQVTLRCSSQSGHNTVSWYQQALGQGPQFIFQYYREEENGRGNFPPRFSGLQFPNYSSELNVNALELDDSALYLCASSLRGGEGETQYFGPGTRLLVL.

The chain recombines TRBV30 with TRBJ2-2; 8 nucleotides line up with TRBD1. This CDR3 spans 15 amino acids. J gave up 6 bases and V 3 bases, and 9 bases lay outside the gene matches. Germline V gene lookup returns CDR1 GTSNPN and CDR2 SVGIG (reference sequence). CDR3 DNA: TGTGCCTGGAGGGCGGGACAGGTCGGCTCCGGGGAGCTGTTTTTT. The encoded protein is CAWRAGQVGSGELFF.

The chain couples TRBV7-3 to TRBJ2-3; 8 nucleotides align to TRBD2. V lost 5 bases, J lost 1 base, and 8 bases stayed unmatched. The CDR3 length is 16 residues. Germline assignment: CDR1 SGHTA and CDR2 FQGTGA. This chain's CDR3 is CASSRNSGARTDTQYF. CDR3 in DNA: TGTGCCAGCAGCCGGAATAGCGGGGCTCGCACAGATACGCAGTATTTT.

The rearrangement joins TRBV5-1 to TRBJ1-4, with D maybe TRBD1 (6 bases). This CDR3 has 16 amino acids. V lost 4 bases to trimming and J lost 1 base, with 14 bases between them. Germline values: CDR1 SGHRS, CDR2 YFSETQ. The CDR3 reads CASSPNRVGTNEKLFF. CDR3 in DNA: TGCGCCAGCAGCCCAAACAGGGTTGGAACTAATGAAAAACTGTTTTTT.

This chain uses TRBV30 with TRBJ1-3; TRBD1 matches at 7 bases. Germline assignment: CDR1 GTSNPN and CDR2 SVGIG (reference sequence). After removal of 4 bases from V and 8 bases from J, the junction contained 17 bases not matched to a gene. This CDR3 is built from 16 residues. The CDR3 protein is CAWTLPRDRATDTIYF. CDR3 in DNA: TGTGCCTGGACCCTACCACGAGACAGGGCGACGGACACCATATATTTT.

By frequency, this clone registers medium-sized. Other DNA sequences of this sample code for an identical CDR3. J is TRBJ1-2 and V is TRBV6-1, with D uncertain. The CDR3 consists of 15 residues. Germline V gene sequence: CDR1 MNHNS, CDR2 SASEGT. Trimming pared 5 bases from V and 8 bases from J, leaving 21 bases between. The CDR3 loop is CASSTRLEGSRGYTF. The DNA of the CDR3 is TGTGCCAGCAGTACCAGGTTGGAGGGCAGTAGGGGCTACACCTTC.

This chain uses TRBV7-6 with TRBJ2-7, with TRBD1 identical over 8 bases. The V and J ends lost 4 bases and 6 bases, in that order; junction bases with no gene match: 5. The CDR3 runs to 13 residues. Germline values: CDR1 SGHVS, CDR2 FNYEAQ. This CDR3 is CASSSRTGSEQYF. CDR3 in DNA: TGTGCCAGCAGCTCGAGGACAGGGAGCGAGCAGTACTTC.

This chain joins TRBV5-5 and TRBJ2-7; D possibly corresponds to TRBD2 (6 bases). CDR3 size: 16 residues. The germline gives CDR1 SGHKS, CDR2 YYEKEE (reference sequence). V gave up 1 base and J gave up 7 bases, with 21 bases separating them. The CDR3 DNA follows: TGTGCCAGCAGCTTGTTGGCCGGAGGAGGGAAGCGGGAGCAGTACTTC. It translates to CASSLLAGGGKREQYF.

The V call is TRBV19, the J call TRBJ1-1; D is perhaps TRBD1 (6 bases). Per germline, CDR1 LNHDA and CDR2 SQIVND (reference sequence). V lost 7 bases, J lost 5 bases, and 11 bases lay in between. The CDR3 loop spans 12 amino acids. Here the CDR3 DNA reads TGTGCCAGTACCCAGGGGCGAACTGAAGCTTTCTTT. Protein sequence: CASTQGRTEAFF.

V is TRBV5-1 and J is TRBJ2-5, with a possible D match to TRBD1 (5 bases). V was trimmed by 0 bases and J by 2 bases, leaving 11 bases between them. The CDR3 sequence is 15 residues long. Germline V gene data show CDR1 as SGHRS and CDR2 as YFSETQ. In DNA, the CDR3 is TGCGCCAGCAGCTTGGCTATTACAGGTCAAGAGACCCAGTACTTC. Translated: CASSLAITGQETQYF.

The chain joins TRBV29-1 to TRBJ2-5, with D maybe TRBD1 (5 bases). Judging by the DNA end, TRBJ2-7 fits better; the J call may be wrong. The germline V gene has CDR1 SQVTM and CDR2 ANQGSEA. There are 11 residues in the CDR3. CDR3 sequence (DNA): TGCAGCGGGACACTCTCCTACGAGCAGTACTTC. It encodes CSGTLSYEQYF.

V gene TRBV19 combines with J gene TRBJ2-7; TRBD1 agrees at 7 bases. Trimming removed 3 bases from V and 3 bases from J; junction bases left unmatched: 14. The CDR3 extends over 17 amino acids. Per germline, CDR1 LNHDA and CDR2 SQIVND (reference sequence). The CDR3 sequence is CASSMKSGGSTFYEQYF. CDR3 sequence (DNA): TGTGCCAGTAGTATGAAGTCAGGGGGATCTACCTTCTACGAGCAGTACTTC.

The V call is TRBV6-5, the J call TRBJ1-3, with D perhaps matching TRBD1 (6 bases). Deletions cut 0 bases from V and 0 bases from J, with 9 bases between. CDR1 MNHEY and CDR2 SVGAGI come from the germline V gene. CDR3 length equals 16 residues. The CDR3 DNA reads as TGTGCCAGCAGTTACTCCTCCAGGGGCTCTGGAAACACCATATATTTT. Protein sequence: CASSYSSRGSGNTIYF.

V is TRBV2 and J is TRBJ1-4; the match to TRBD1 covers 7 bases. Germline V lookup: CDR1 SNHLY, CDR2 FYNNEI. This CDR3 region has 16 residues. The junction had 9 bases not matched to a gene; V was cut back by 3 bases and J by 5 bases. In nucleotides, the CDR3 is TGTGCCAGCAGTGACCACAGGGGCAGGGAGAATGAAAAACTGTTTTTT. This sequence encodes CASSDHRGRENEKLFF.

V and J are TRBV7-2 and TRBJ2-7; D not certain. V was pared by 4 bases and J by 2 bases, with 12 bases between. The CDR3 is 14 amino acids. Germline V gene lookup returns CDR1 SGHTA and CDR2 FQGNSA. CDR3 in amino acids: CASSSLHSPYEQYF. Written as DNA, the CDR3 is TGTGCCAGCAGCTCCCTGCACAGCCCCTACGAGCAGTACTTC.

The rearrangement links TRBV7-6 to TRBJ2-2; D not resolved. With 3 bases removed from V and 5 bases from J, the gap between germline ends came to 7 bases. The CDR3 sequence is 13 residues long. The germline V gene encodes CDR1 SGHVS and CDR2 FNYEAQ. The CDR3 is CASSFSQTGELFF. CDR3 DNA sequence: TGTGCCAGCAGCTTTAGCCAGACCGGGGAGCTGTTTTTT.